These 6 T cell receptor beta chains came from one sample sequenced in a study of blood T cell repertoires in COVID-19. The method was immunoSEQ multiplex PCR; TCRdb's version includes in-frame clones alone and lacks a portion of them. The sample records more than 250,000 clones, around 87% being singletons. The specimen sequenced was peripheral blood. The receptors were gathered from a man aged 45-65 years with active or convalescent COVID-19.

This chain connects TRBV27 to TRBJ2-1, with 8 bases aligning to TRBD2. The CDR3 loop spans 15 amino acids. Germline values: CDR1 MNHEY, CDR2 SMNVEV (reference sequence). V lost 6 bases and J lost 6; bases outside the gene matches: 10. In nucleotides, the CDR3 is TGTGCCAGCAGCCTCAGCGGGAGCCCTTTCAATGAGCAGTTCTTC. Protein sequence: CASSLSGSPFNEQFF.

DNA for the CDR3: TGTGCCAGCAGTCGGGACAGCCTTAGCAATCAGCCCCAGCATTTT. Translated: CASSRDSLSNQPQHF. The rearrangement links TRBV2 to TRBJ1-5; the match to TRBD1 covers 7 bases. The J segment lost 0 bases and the V segment lost 5 bases, leaving 4 bases of the junction unmatched. The CDR3 sequence is 15 residues long. CDR1 and CDR2 (germline): SNHLY, FYNNEI.

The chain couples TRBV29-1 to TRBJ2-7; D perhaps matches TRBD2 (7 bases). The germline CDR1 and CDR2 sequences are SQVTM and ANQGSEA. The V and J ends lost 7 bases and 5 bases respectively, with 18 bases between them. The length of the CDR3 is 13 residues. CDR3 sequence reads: CSAAFGEGDEQYF. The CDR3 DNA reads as TGCAGCGCCGCCTTTGGGGAGGGGGACGAGCAGTACTTC.

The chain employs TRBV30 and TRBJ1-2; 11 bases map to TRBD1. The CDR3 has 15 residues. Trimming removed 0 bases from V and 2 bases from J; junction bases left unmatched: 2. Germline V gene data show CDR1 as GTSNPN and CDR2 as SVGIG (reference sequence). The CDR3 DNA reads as TGTGCCTGGAGTGTAGGACAGGGGGCCAACTATGGCTACACCTTC. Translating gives CAWSVGQGANYGYTF.

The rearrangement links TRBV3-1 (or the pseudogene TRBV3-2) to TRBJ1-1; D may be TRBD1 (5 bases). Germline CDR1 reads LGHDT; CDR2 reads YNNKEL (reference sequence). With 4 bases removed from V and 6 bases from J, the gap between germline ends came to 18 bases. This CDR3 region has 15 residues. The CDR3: CASSLPDRRGAEAFF. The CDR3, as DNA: TGTGCCAGCAGCCTCCCGGATCGTCGGGGGGCTGAAGCTTTCTTT.

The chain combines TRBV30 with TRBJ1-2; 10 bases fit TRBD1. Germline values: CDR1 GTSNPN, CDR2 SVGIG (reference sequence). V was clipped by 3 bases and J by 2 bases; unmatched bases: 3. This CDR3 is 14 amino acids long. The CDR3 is CAWSRGQGNYGYTF. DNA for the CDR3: TGTGCCTGGAGCCGGGGACAGGGGAACTATGGCTACACCTTC.